Listed below are T cell receptor beta chains from one sample, sequenced in a study of T and B cells in COVID-19 patients. TCRdb fed the multiplex PCR reads into MiXCR, producing one record per CDR3 protein. The sample carries roughly 13,000 distinct CDR3 sequences, 28% recorded once. The source material was blood. Source of these receptors: a human donor who had recovered from COVID-19. The conserved cysteine and the conserved F or W are not part of the CDR3 here. D genes are given only for firm matches. Clone size is not always given. Where it is, it says once, few, many or a class for expanded clones.

clone size	D gene	V gene	J gene	CDR3 protein
NA	NA	TRBV5-4	TRBJ1-1	ASSFQGNTEAF
NA	NA	TRBV12-3/TRBV12-4	TRBJ2-5	ASSRTEYQETQY
NA	TRBD2	TRBV10-3	TRBJ2-3	AISESSGGLTDTQY
many	TRBD1	TRBV15	TRBJ1-5	ATSSRDRGISNQPQH
medium-sized	NA	TRBV5-6	TRBJ2-3	ASSLSAGWVDTQY
medium-sized	TRBD2	TRBV6-6	TRBJ2-2	ASSYQNLAVYTGELF
NA	TRBD1	TRBV5-1	TRBJ1-5	ASSLEGQGQPQH
medium-sized	NA	TRBV5-6	TRBJ2-3	ASSLVLASSTDTQY
NA	NA	TRBV12-3/TRBV12-4	TRBJ1-1	ASRPGPGKSTEAF
NA	TRBD1	TRBV11-2	TRBJ2-7	ASSLGQGHYEQY
medium-sized	TRBD1	TRBV29-1	TRBJ2-7	SAWTGEEQY
many	NA	TRBV27	TRBJ2-5	ASSLLGGAEETQY
NA	TRBD1	TRBV10-1	TRBJ1-3	ASSTGQEYSGNTIY
many	TRBD1	TRBV15	TRBJ1-5	ASSQGYQPQH
many	NA	TRBV6-1	TRBJ2-7	ASSDTPRYEQY
NA	TRBD1	TRBV30	TRBJ1-5	AWSRQGSSNQPQH
NA	TRBD1	TRBV18	TRBJ1-4	ASSPGTGTFKLF
few	NA	TRBV12-3/TRBV12-4	TRBJ1-5	ASKDGNQPQH
many	NA	TRBV12-3/TRBV12-4	TRBJ2-5	ASSLGMTQY
medium-sized	TRBD2	TRBV19	TRBJ2-1	ASRNPGTSGYNEQF
few	TRBD1	TRBV5-1	TRBJ2-5	ASSSPRPGTGGAETQY
medium-sized	NA	TRBV27	TRBJ2-1	ASSLDETYNEQF
NA	NA	TRBV24-1	TRBJ2-5	ATSDFEFETGMGYQETQY
medium-sized	NA	TRBV18	TRBJ2-7	ASSPGAGFLGEQY
medium-sized	TRBD2	TRBV6-5	TRBJ2-1	ASSYVAGAYNEQF
few	NA	TRBV7-9	TRBJ2-1	ASSLVKGNNEQF
NA	NA	TRBV5-4	TRBJ1-2	ASSLEPGTVYGYT
NA	TRBD2	TRBV24-1	TRBJ2-7	ATSDSELAGGPYEQY
NA	TRBD1	TRBV5-1	TRBJ1-2	ASTRTGDNYGYT
medium-sized	TRBD1	TRBV19	TRBJ2-2	ASSVWDRSITGELF
NA	NA	TRBV12-3/TRBV12-4	TRBJ1-2	ASSFNRDYGYT
few	NA	TRBV30	TRBJ1-3	AWNGGSGNTIY
NA	NA	TRBV7-2	TRBJ1-5	ASSLTPSNQPQH
many	NA	TRBV18	TRBJ2-1	ASDGGTSNNEQF
many	NA	TRBV5-6	TRBJ2-2	ASSLVLGDGGLF
NA	TRBD1	TRBV20-1	TRBJ2-1	SAADRGIYNEQF
NA	NA	TRBV14	TRBJ1-2	ASSWLSDVRSYT